The 6 T cell receptor beta chains below all came from one sample that was sequenced in a study of somatic mutations in cytotoxic T cells in rheumatoid arthritis. Sequencing was performed with immunoSEQ multiplex PCR; in TCRdb, only in-frame clones are kept and a portion is missing. The table has more than 15,000 clones, about two thirds seen once; the top ten hold under 20%. Sequencing used CD8+ T cells sorted from blood. The receptors derive from an adult with rheumatoid arthritis.

The genes are TRBV6-5 and TRBJ2-5, with D uncertain. The J call is uncertain, as TRBJ2-7 better fits the DNA end. The germline V gene encodes CDR1 MNHEY and CDR2 SVGAGI. The CDR3 contains 12 residues. In DNA form, the CDR3 reads TGTGCCAGCAGGGGCGGCTTCTACGAGCAGTACTTC. It codes for CASRGGFYEQYF.

The chain couples TRBV7-9 to TRBJ2-5; D possibly corresponds to TRBD1 (5 bases). The CDR3 consists of 15 residues. From germline, CDR1 is SEHNR and CDR2 FQNEAQ (reference sequence). V was cut by 1 base and J by 5 bases, with 14 bases left in between. This CDR3 is CASSLEGSGWETQYF. CDR3 coding DNA: TGTGCCAGCAGCTTAGAAGGCTCAGGGTGGGAGACCCAGTACTTC.

The rearrangement joins TRBV12-5 to TRBJ2-7; 8 bases line up with TRBD1. V was clipped by 1 base and J by 5 bases; unmatched bases: 4. This CDR3 is built from 14 residues. Germline V lookup: CDR1 LGHNT, CDR2 FRNRAP. CDR3 in amino acids: CASGLGRTGNEQYF. DNA for the CDR3: TGTGCTAGTGGTTTGGGCCGGACAGGGAACGAGCAGTACTTC.

This clone was seen a few times. The chain employs TRBV27 and TRBJ2-6, with D perhaps TRBD2 (6 bases). V dropped 9 bases and J dropped 0 bases, with 12 bases sitting between them. From germline, CDR1 is MNHEY and CDR2 SMNVEV (reference sequence). The CDR3 is 15 amino acids. The CDR3: CASRIGSSGANVLTF. The CDR3 DNA follows: TGTGCCAGTAGAATCGGGAGCTCTGGGGCCAACGTCCTGACTTTC.

The sample holds one count of this clone. The chain couples TRBV12-5 to TRBJ1-4; the match to TRBD1 covers 7 bases. CDR1 is LGHNT, CDR2 FRNRAP, per germline. J gave up 7 bases and V 5 bases, and 10 bases lay outside the gene matches. The CDR3 extends over 15 amino acids. CDR3 coding DNA: TGTGCTAGTGGTAGCGACAGGGAAGGCCCTGAAAAACTGTTTTTT. Its translation: CASGSDREGPEKLFF.

This rearrangement joins TRBV7-9 to TRBJ1-4, with 7 nucleotides matching TRBD1. Trimming at V came to 2 bases and at J to 7 bases, leaving 4 bases not matched to a gene. Per germline, CDR1 SEHNR and CDR2 FQNEAQ (reference sequence). The CDR3 loop spans 14 amino acids. The CDR3 reads CASSLIQGSEKLFF. CDR3 nucleotide sequence: TGTGCCAGCAGCTTAATACAGGGGAGTGAAAAACTGTTTTTT. The full variable domain, its missing parts supplied by reference TRBV7-9 and TRBJ1-4, is DTGVSQNPRHKITKRGQNVTFRCDPISEHNRLYWYRQTLGQGPEFLTYFQNEAQLEKSRLLSDRFSAERPKGSFSTLEIQRTEQGDSAMYLCASSLIQGSEKLFFGSGTQLSVL.